This T cell receptor (beta chain) was sequenced in a study of cytomegalovirus exposure and HLA in healthy donors. V lost 3 bases and J 2 bases, leaving 17 bases between the germline ends. The germline V gene has CDR1 GTSNPN and CDR2 SVGIG (reference sequence). This CDR3 comprises 15 residues. The PCR had 60 Vbeta and 13 Jbeta primers. Measured with immunoSEQ multiplex PCR; TCRdb has only the in-frame clones, and not every one. The sample has roughly 200,000 clones; nearly 80% are singletons. The sequenced material came from PBMCs. V gene TRBV30 combines with J gene TRBJ2-7; tentative D call: TRBD1 (6 bases). This receptor was obtained from a female donor in good health and CMV-seronegative. CDR3 loop: CAWSVRGGRAYEQYF. CDR3 DNA: TGTGCCTGGAGCGTCCGAGGGGGTAGGGCCTACGAGCAGTACTTC.